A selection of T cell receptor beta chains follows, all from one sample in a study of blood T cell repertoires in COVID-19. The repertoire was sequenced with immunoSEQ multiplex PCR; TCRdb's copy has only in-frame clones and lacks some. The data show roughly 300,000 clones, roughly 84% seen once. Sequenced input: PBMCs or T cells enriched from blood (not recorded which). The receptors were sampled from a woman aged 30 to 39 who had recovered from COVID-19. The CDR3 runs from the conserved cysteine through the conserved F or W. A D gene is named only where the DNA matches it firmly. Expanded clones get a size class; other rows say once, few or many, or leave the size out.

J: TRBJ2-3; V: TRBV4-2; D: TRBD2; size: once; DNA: TGTGCCAGCAGCCAAGATACCCTAGCGGGGGGGCCCGGGGATACGCAGTATTTT; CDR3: CASSQDTLAGGPGDTQYF
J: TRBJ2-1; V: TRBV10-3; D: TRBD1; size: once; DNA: TGTGCCGCTGGATCACAGGGGTCTGAGCAGTTCTTC; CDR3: CAAGSQGSEQFF
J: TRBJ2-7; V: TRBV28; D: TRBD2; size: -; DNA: TGTGCCAGCAGCCCAATAGCGGGGATCAGCTCCTACGAGCAGTACTTC; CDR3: CASSPIAGISSYEQYF
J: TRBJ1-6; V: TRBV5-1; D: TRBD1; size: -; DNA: TGCGCCAGCAGCAACGGACAGGATAATTCACCCCTCCACTTT; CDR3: CASSNGQDNSPLHF
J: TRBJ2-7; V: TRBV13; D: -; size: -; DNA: TGTGCCAGCACCACCGGCCGGGCAGGGACCTACGAGCAGTACTTC; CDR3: CASTTGRAGTYEQYF
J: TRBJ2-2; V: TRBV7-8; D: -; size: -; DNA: TGTGCCAGCAGCTTAGGGTGGTACAGGGCCACCGGGGAGCTGTTTTTT; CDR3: CASSLGWYRATGELFF
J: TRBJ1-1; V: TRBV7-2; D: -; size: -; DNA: TGTGCCAGCAGCTTAGGACTTATCATGAACACTGAAGCTTTCTTT; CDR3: CASSLGLIMNTEAFF
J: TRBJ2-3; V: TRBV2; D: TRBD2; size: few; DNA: TGTGCCAGCAGGGGCGGGGGGGCCCTCACAGATACGCAGTATTTT; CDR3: CASRGGGALTDTQYF
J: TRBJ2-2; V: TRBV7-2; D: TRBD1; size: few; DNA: TGTGCCAGCAGTTGGACAGGGGGCATCACCGGGGAGCTGTTTTTT; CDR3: CASSWTGGITGELFF
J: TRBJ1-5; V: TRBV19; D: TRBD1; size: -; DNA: TGTGCCAGTAGCTTCATACCGGGACAGTTTAGCAATCAGCCCCAGCATTTT; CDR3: CASSFIPGQFSNQPQHF
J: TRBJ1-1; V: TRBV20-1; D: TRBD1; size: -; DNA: TGCAGTGCTAGAGGGGACAGGGGGGCTTTCTTT; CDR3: CSARGDRGAFF
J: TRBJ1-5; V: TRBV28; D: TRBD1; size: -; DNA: TGTGCCAGCAGTTTACTTACAGGGGGCGGAATAATTCGCAATCAGCCCCAGCATTTT; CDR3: CASSLLTGGGIIRNQPQHF
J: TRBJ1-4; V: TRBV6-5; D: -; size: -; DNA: TGTGCCAGCAGTTACGGCGGTGCAACTAATGAAAAACTGTTTTTT; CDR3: CASSYGGATNEKLFF
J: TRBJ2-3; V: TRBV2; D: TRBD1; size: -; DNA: TGTGCCATCGGACAGGGGAGGACAGATACGCAGTATTTT; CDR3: CAIGQGRTDTQYF
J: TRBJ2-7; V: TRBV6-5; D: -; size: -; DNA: TGTGCCAGCAGTCCGGACAGTGCCTACGAGCAGTACTTC; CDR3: CASSPDSAYEQYF
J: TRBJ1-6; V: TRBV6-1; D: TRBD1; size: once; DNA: TGTGCCAGCAGTGAAGCATGGGCAGGGGGCAGGACACCCCTCCACTTT; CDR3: CASSEAWAGGRTPLHF
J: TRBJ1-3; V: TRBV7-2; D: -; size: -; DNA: TGTGCCAGCAGCTTATCAAGAGCTTCTGGAAACACCATATATTTT; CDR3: CASSLSRASGNTIYF
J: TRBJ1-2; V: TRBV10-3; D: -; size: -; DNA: TGTGCCATCAGTGAGCCCAGCGGAGTCTACACCTTC; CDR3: CAISEPSGVYTF
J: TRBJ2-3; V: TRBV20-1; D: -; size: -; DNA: TGCAGTGCTAGTTCCCGTATCGATACGCAGTATTTT; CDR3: CSASSRIDTQYF
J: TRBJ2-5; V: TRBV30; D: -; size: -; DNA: TGTGCCTGGAGGGGGGTAGGGGGTGGAGAGACCCAGTACTTC; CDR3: CAWRGVGGGETQYF
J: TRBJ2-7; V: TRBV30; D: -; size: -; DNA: TGTGCCGGCCGGCAGGGGGGTGGCTACGAGCAGTACTTC; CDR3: CAGRQGGGYEQYF
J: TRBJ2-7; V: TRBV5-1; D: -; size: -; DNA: TGCGCCAGCAGCTTGAGGGGGGGAGGCTACGAGCAGTACTTC; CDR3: CASSLRGGGYEQYF
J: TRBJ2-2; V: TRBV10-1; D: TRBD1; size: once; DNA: TGCGCCAGCAGTGGACCCGGGACAGGGGTCGCCGGGGAGCTGTTTTTT; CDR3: CASSGPGTGVAGELFF
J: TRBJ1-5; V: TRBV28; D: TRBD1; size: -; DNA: TGTGCCAGCAGTGGAGGGGGCCCCAATCAGCCCCAGCATTTT; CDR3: CASSGGGPNQPQHF
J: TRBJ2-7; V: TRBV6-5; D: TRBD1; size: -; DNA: TGTGCCAGCAGTCTGGGACAGACCTACGAGCAGTACTTC; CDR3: CASSLGQTYEQYF
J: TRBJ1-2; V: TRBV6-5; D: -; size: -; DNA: TGTGCCACCAACCTTATCCTCGATGGGGCAGGCTACACCTTC; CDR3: CATNLILDGAGYTF
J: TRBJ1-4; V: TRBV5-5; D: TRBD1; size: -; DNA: TGTGCCAGCAGCCGCGGTCAAGACAGGGTGGGGGAAAAACTGTTTTTT; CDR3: CASSRGQDRVGEKLFF
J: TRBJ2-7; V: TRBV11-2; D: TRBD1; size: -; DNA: TGTGCCAGCAGCTTGGAGCAGGGGGCGTACGAGCAGTACTTC; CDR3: CASSLEQGAYEQYF
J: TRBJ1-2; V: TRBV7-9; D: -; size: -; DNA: TGTGCCAGCAGTACACCATCGGGGTACGGCTACACCTTC; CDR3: CASSTPSGYGYTF
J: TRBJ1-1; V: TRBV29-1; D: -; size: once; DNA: TGCAGCGTTGCGCATTCGGGGGAAACGAACACTGAAGCTTTCTTT; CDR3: CSVAHSGETNTEAFF
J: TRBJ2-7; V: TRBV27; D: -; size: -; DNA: TGTGCCAGCAGTTTAACCACAGACGTTGGCTACGAGCAGTACTTC; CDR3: CASSLTTDVGYEQYF
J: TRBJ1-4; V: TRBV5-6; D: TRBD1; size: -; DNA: TGTGCCAGCAGCCCCGGGACAGAGTTTTATACAACTAATGAAAAACTGTTTTTT; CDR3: CASSPGTEFYTTNEKLFF
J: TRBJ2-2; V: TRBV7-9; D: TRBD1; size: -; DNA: TGTGCCAGCAGCCGGACAGGGGCGGACACCGGGGAGCTGTTTTTT; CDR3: CASSRTGADTGELFF
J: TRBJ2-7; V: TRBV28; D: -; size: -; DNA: TGTGCCACGTACCAGCGTATAGCTACACTCAGGGGTGGCGAGCAGTACTTC; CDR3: CATYQRIATLRGGEQYF
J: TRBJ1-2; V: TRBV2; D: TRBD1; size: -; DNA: TGTGCCAGCAGGACCCCGGGACAGGGGCTCTATGGCTACACCTTC; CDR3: CASRTPGQGLYGYTF
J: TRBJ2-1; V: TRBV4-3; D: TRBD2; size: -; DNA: TGCGCCAGCAGTCAAAGTGGGGGGGAGTACAATGAGCAGTTCTTC; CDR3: CASSQSGGEYNEQFF
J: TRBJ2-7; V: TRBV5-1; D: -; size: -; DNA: TGCGCCAGCAGCTTGGTGGCAGGCCTCTCCTACGAGCAGTACTTC; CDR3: CASSLVAGLSYEQYF
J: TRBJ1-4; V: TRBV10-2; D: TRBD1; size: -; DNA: TGCGCCAGCAGTGAGTCAGGGGGCTCTAATGAAAAACTGTTTTTT; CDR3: CASSESGGSNEKLFF
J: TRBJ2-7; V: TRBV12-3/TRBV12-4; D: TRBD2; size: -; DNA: TGTGCCAGCAACTTCGGGGGGAACTACGAGCAGTACTTC; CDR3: CASNFGGNYEQYF
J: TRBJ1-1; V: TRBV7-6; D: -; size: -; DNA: TGTGCCAGCAGCTTATCAGGGGAGGAAGCTTTCTTT; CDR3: CASSLSGEEAFF
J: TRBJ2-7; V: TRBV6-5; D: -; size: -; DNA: TGTGCCAGCAGTCTTATGACAGGCTACGAGCAGTACTTC; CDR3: CASSLMTGYEQYF
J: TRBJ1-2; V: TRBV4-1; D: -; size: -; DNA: TGCGCCAGCAGCCAAGAGGAGCTGGGTGCCTATGGCTACACCTTC; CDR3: CASSQEELGAYGYTF
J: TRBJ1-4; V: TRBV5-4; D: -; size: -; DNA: TGTGCCAGCAGCCGGGGGGGCAATGAAAAACTGTTTTTT; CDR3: CASSRGGNEKLFF
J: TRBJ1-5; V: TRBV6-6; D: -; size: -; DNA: TGTGCCAGCAGTCCCGGATGGAGAGATAGAATGGGCAATCAGCCCCAGCATTTT; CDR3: CASSPGWRDRMGNQPQHF
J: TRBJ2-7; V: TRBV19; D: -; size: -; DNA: TGTGCCAGTAGTATTAACCGGGACATCTACGAGCAGTACTTC; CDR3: CASSINRDIYEQYF
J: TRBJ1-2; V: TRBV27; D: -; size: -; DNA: TGTGCCAGCAGCTCCTCTAGGACTCCTGTCTATGGCTACACCTTC; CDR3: CASSSSRTPVYGYTF
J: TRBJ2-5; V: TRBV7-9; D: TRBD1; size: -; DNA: TGTGCCAGCAGCTTAGGAGGGGGCGGGGAGACCCAGTACTTC; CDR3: CASSLGGGGETQYF
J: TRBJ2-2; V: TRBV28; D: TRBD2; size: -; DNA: TGTGCCAGCAGTTCCCTACTAGCGGGGGGTGTGACCGGGGAGCTGTTTTTT; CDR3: CASSSLLAGGVTGELFF
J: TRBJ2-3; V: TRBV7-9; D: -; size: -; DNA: TGTGCCAGCAGCTTGGACCGAAGGGGCCATACGCAGTATTTT; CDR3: CASSLDRRGHTQYF
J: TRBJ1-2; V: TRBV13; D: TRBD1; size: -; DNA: TGTGCCAGCAGCCAAACACAGGGGCGGGGTGGCTACACCTTC; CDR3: CASSQTQGRGGYTF
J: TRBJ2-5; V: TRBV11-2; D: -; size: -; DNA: TGTGCCAGCAGCTTGGGTACAGGGAATCAGTACCAAGAGACCCAGTACTTC; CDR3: CASSLGTGNQYQETQYF